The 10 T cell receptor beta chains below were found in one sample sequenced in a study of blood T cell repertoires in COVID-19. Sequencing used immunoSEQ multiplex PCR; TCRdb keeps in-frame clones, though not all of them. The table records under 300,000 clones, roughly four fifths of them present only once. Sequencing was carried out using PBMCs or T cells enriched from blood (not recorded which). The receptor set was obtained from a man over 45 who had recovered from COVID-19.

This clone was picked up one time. CDR3 amino acids: CASSLGLAGGSDTQYF. The CDR3 nucleotides are TGCGCCAGCAGCTTGGGATTGGCGGGGGGTTCGGATACGCAGTATTTT. J is TRBJ2-3 and V is TRBV5-1; 8 bases are a match to TRBD2. The V and J ends lost 0 bases and 6 bases, in that order; junction bases with no gene match: 9. The CDR3 sequence is 16 residues long. CDR1 is SGHRS, CDR2 YFSETQ, per germline.

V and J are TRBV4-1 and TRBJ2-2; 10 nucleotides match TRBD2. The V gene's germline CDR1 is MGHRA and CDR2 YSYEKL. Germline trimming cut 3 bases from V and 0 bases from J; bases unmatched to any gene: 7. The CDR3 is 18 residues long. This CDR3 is CASSHRTSGGANTGELFF. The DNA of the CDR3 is TGCGCCAGCAGCCACCGGACTAGCGGTGGCGCGAACACCGGGGAGCTGTTTTTT.

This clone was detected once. As DNA, the CDR3 is TGTGCCAGCAGTTACTCTGTGGGAGGGGTTGCGTATCAGCCCCAGCATTTT. Residues: CASSYSVGGVAYQPQHF. The rearrangement uses TRBV6-2 or TRBV6-3 and TRBJ1-5, with D perhaps TRBD1 (5 bases). The CDR3 covers 17 residues. Germline V gene lookup returns CDR1 MNHEY and CDR2 SVGEGT. The V and J ends lost 0 bases and 5 bases respectively, with 17 bases between them.

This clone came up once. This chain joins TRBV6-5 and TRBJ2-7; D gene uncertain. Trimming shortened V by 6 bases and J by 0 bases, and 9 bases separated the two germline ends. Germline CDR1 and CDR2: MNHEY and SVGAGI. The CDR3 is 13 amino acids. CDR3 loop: CASRNTYSYEQYF. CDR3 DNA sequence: TGTGCCAGCAGAAACACATACTCCTACGAGCAGTACTTC.

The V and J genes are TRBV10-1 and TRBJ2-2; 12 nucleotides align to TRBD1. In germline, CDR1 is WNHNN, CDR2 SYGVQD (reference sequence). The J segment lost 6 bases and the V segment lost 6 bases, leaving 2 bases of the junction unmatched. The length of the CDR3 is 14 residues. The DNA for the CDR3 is TGCGCCAGCAGGGGACAGGGGGCCGCCGGGGAGCTGTTTTTT. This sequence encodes CASRGQGAAGELFF.

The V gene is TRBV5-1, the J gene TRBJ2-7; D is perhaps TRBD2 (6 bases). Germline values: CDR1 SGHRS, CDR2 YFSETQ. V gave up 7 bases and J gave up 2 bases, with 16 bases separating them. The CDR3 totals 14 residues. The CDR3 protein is CASGDAGRPYEQYF. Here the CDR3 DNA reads TGCGCCAGCGGAGACGCGGGACGACCCTACGAGCAGTACTTC.

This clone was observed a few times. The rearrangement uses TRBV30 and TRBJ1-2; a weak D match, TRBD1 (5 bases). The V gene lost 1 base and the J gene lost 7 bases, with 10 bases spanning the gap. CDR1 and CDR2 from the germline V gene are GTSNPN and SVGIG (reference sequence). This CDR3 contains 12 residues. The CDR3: CAWSGGGSGYTF. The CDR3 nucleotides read TGTGCCTGGAGTGGCGGGGGAAGTGGCTACACCTTC.

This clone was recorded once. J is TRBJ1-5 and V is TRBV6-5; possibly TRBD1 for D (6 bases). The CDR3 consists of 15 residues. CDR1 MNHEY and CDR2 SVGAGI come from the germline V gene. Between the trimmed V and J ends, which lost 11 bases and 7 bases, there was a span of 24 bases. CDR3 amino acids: CAVTTSLGAWQPQHF. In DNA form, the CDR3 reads TGTGCCGTCACGACCTCCCTGGGGGCTTGGCAGCCCCAGCATTTT.

The CDR3: CASSLGQGRGETQYF. CDR3 nucleotides: TGTGCCAGCAGCTTAGGGCAGGGGAGGGGAGAGACCCAGTACTTC. This chain joins TRBV7-2 and TRBJ2-5; D might be TRBD2 (7 bases). The CDR3 is 15 residues long. V lost 1 base and J 4 bases, leaving 13 bases between the germline ends. Germline CDR1 and CDR2: SGHTA and FQGNSA.

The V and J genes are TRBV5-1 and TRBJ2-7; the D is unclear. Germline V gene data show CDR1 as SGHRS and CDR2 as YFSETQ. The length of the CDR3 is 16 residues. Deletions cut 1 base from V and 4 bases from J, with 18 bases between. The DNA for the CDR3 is TGCGCCAGCAGCTTGAACCAGTCTCCGAAGATATACGAGCAGTACTTC. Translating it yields CASSLNQSPKIYEQYF.